These 10 T cell receptor beta chains were sequenced from one sample in a study of a mutant IDH1 vaccine in newly diagnosed glioma. The protocol was immunoSEQ multiplex PCR, while the TCRdb copy is restricted to in-frame clones and leaves out a portion. This repertoire shows roughly 130,000 clones, roughly 78% found once; its top ten account for approximately 5%. No cognate antigen is known for these TCRs. The time point is: week 11, during vaccination. Every vaccination contained 300 ug of the mutant IDH1 20-mer peptide and was paired with topical imiquimod. The sequencing used PBMCs, collected from a glioma patient whose treatment included an IDH1 peptide vaccine. These TCRs come from a man aged 35-49 years with glioma.

The rearrangement links TRBV19 to TRBJ2-7; 12 bases line up with TRBD2. CDR3 length: 15 amino acids. The germline V gene has CDR1 LNHDA and CDR2 SQIVND (reference sequence). With 5 bases clipped from V and 4 bases from J, the junction kept 6 bases outside the gene matches. The CDR3 spells CASSWRTSGNYEQYF. CDR3 bases: TGTGCCAGTAGTTGGAGGACTAGCGGGAATTACGAGCAGTACTTC.

The chain carries TRBV19 and TRBJ2-7, with 7 nucleotides matching TRBD2. V shed 4 bases and J 3 bases; nucleotides not matched to a gene: 9. Germline loops: CDR1 LNHDA, CDR2 SQIVND (reference sequence). The CDR3 runs to 15 residues. The CDR3 loop is CASSNQLGGSYEQYF. CDR3 nucleotides: TGTGCCAGTAGTAATCAACTGGGGGGGAGCTACGAGCAGTACTTC. The complete variable domain, with remaining parts taken from reference TRBV19 and TRBJ2-7, reads DGGITQSPKYLFRKEGQNVTLSCEQNLNHDAMYWYRQDPGQGLRLIYYSQIVNDFQKGDIAEGYSVSREKKESFPLTVTSAQKNPTAFYLCASSNQLGGSYEQYFGPGTRLTVT.

The V call is TRBV6-5, the J call TRBJ1-2; D is possibly TRBD1 (5 bases). The germline gives CDR1 MNHEY, CDR2 SVGAGI. The CDR3 runs 12 residues. Trimming removed 7 bases from V and 7 bases from J, with 13 bases in between. CDR3 sequence reads: CASKGPPIGYTF. The DNA for the CDR3 is TGTGCCAGCAAGGGGCCCCCCATTGGCTACACCTTC.

CDR3 sequence reads: CASSLGGASTDTQYF. DNA of the CDR3: TGTGCCAGCAGCTTAGGCGGGGCTAGCACAGATACGCAGTATTTT. The chain carries TRBV7-6 and TRBJ2-3, with a weak D call TRBD2 (6 bases). Germline lookup yields CDR1 SGHVS and CDR2 FNYEAQ. With 1 base removed from V and 0 bases from J, the gap between germline ends came to 8 bases. CDR3 length equals 15 residues.

V usage is TRBV11-2 and J usage is TRBJ2-3, with unresolved D. The CDR3 covers 14 residues. Germline CDR1 SGHAT, CDR2 FQNNGV. V lost 1 base, J lost 3 bases, and 8 bases lay in between. CDR3 bases: TGTGCCAGCAGCTTAGTTACCGGAACAGATACGCAGTATTTT. This gives the protein CASSLVTGTDTQYF.

The chain recombines TRBV19 with TRBJ1-2; 7 bases match TRBD1. CDR1 is LNHDA and CDR2 is SQIVND in the germline V gene (reference sequence). V was pared by 6 bases and J by 3 bases, with 7 bases of the junction left unmatched. The CDR3 has 14 residues. CDR3 residues: CASRPGGTDYGYTF. CDR3 DNA sequence: TGTGCCAGTAGACCCGGAGGGACAGACTATGGCTACACCTTC.

The rearrangement uses TRBV6-1 and TRBJ2-7; D perhaps matches TRBD2 (6 bases). Germline-derived CDR1 and CDR2 are MNHNS and SASEGT. The CDR3 totals 14 residues. The V end was cut by 8 bases, the J end by 2 bases, with 16 bases between. The CDR3 nucleotides are TGTGCCAGCGAGGGAGGAACCTCCGCCTACGAGCAGTACTTC. Translating gives CASEGGTSAYEQYF.

This sequence joins TRBV30 and TRBJ1-1, with a tentative D call TRBD1 (5 bases). V dropped 6 bases and J dropped 3 bases, with 17 bases sitting between them. CDR1 GTSNPN and CDR2 SVGIG come from the germline V gene (reference sequence). This CDR3 region has 14 residues. The CDR3 DNA is TGTGCCTGTGACAAGCAGGGAGGAGACACTGAAGCTTTCTTT. Translating gives CACDKQGGDTEAFF.

The rearrangement joins TRBV4-2 to TRBJ2-5; the D gene is possibly TRBD2 (6 bases). Germline V gene lookup returns CDR1 LGHNA and CDR2 YNFKEQ. V was pared by 3 bases and J by 4 bases, with 15 bases between. This CDR3 has 15 amino acids. The CDR3: CASSQVAETGETQYF. Here the CDR3 DNA reads TGTGCCAGCAGCCAGGTAGCGGAAACGGGAGAGACCCAGTACTTC.

V usage is TRBV5-1 and J usage is TRBJ2-5; tentatively, D is TRBD1 (6 bases). This CDR3 is built from 14 residues. Germline loops: CDR1 SGHRS, CDR2 YFSETQ. V lost 0 bases to trimming and J lost 5 bases, with 11 bases between them. The CDR3: CASSLDGGLETQYF. CDR3 DNA: TGCGCCAGCAGCTTGGATGGGGGCTTGGAGACCCAGTACTTC.